The source of this T cell receptor beta chain is a study of blood T cells in healthy people across ages. The CDR3 loop spans 15 amino acids. V dropped 4 bases and J dropped 6; count of bases not matched to a gene: 3. Germline CDR1 SNHLY, CDR2 FYNNEI. Primed by a sample-barcoded 5' primer and a J-beta primer mix, a second PCR proceeded for about 6 to 12 cycles. One entry per CDR3 protein results from TCRdb running MiXCR on the 5' RACE reads. The sample records around 800,000 distinct CDR3 sequences, 35% to 60% being singletons. This clonotype showed up just once. What was sequenced was blood. The origin of this receptor is a man at least 80 years old in good health. The chain has TRBV2 and TRBJ2-1; TRBD2 matches 13 bases. CDR3 DNA sequence: TGTGCCAGCAGTGGGGGGACTAGCGGGGCCAATGAGCAGTTCTTC. Protein: CASSGGTSGANEQFF.